This TCR beta chain comes out of a study of lymphopenia after photon versus proton radiotherapy. Some clones are missing from TCRdb's copy, which holds only in-frame ones; the method was immunoSEQ multiplex PCR. This table has some 30,000 clones, approximately 80% appearing once. Whole-study findings and limits: Proton therapy kept repertoires fairly stable, unlike photons, which gained effector/memory cells. Post-nadir diversity loss with photons came from oligoclonal expansion, particularly CD8+ Temra cells.

Trimming took 2 bases from V and 6 from J, leaving 14 bases between them. The CDR3 loop spans 15 amino acids. Germline V gene sequence: CDR1 SNHLY, CDR2 FYNNEI. About this clone itself: Its antigen is unidentified.

This sample comprised peripheral blood, obtained from a patient treated with proton-based radiotherapy. The chain employs TRBV2 and TRBJ1-5; D is perhaps TRBD1 (6 bases). This clonotype originated in a woman in her seventies with pancreatic cancer. The CDR3 here is CASSESQGQGQPQHF. DNA for the CDR3: TGTGCCAGCAGTGAATCCCAGGGGCAGGGTCAGCCCCAGCATTTT.